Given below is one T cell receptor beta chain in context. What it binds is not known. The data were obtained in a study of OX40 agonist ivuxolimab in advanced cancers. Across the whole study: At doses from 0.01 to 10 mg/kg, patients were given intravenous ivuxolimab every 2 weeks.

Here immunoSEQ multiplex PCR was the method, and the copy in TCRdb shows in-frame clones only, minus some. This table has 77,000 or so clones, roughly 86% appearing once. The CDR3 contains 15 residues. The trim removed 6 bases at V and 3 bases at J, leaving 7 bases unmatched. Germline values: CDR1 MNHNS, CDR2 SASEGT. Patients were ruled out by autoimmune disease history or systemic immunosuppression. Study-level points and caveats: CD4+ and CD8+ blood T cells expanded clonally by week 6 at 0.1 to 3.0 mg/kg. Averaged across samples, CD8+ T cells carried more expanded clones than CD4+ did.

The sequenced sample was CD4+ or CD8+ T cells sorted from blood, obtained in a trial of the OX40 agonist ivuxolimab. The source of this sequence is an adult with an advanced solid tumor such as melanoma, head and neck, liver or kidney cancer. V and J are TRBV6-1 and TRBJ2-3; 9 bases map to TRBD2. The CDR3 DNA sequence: TGTGCCAGCAGAGCTTTTAGCGGGAGTACAGATACGCAGTATTTT. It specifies CASRAFSGSTDTQYF.